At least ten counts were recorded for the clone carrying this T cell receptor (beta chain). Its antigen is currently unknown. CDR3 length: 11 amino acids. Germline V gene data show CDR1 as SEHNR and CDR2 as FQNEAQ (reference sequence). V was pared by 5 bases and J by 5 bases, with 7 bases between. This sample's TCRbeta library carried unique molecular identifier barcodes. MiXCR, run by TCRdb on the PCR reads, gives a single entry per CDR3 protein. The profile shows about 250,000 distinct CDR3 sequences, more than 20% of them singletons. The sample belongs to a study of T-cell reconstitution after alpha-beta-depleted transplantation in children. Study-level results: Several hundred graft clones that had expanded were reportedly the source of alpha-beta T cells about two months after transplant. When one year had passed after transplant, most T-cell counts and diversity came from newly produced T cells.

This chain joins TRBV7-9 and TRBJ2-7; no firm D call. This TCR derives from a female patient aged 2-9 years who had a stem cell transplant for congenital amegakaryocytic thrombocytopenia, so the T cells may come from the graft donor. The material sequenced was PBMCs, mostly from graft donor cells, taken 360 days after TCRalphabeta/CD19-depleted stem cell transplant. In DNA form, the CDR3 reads TGTGCCAGCAGCGTATTGGACGAGCAGTACTTC. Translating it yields CASSVLDEQYF.